This TCR beta chain was identified during a study of blood T cell repertoires in COVID-19. Source study methods: Amplification of reference gene primers was used by the study to estimate nucleated cell counts. The data were produced by immunoSEQ multiplex PCR, yet TCRdb's version contains in-frame clones alone and is incomplete. That table gives V, J and clone size, and the DNA gave D and trimming. Of 130,000 to 150,000 clones in the sample, approximately 82% were seen once. The clonotype originates from a woman in her 50s in a cohort sampled during active or convalescent COVID-19. The sequenced sample consisted of peripheral blood.

In DNA, the CDR3 is TGTGCCAGCAGTTTAGGGGACTTGATTGGGTACTTC. It encodes CASSLGDLIGYF. The chain links TRBV12-3 or TRBV12-4 to TRBJ2-7; D may be TRBD2 (6 bases). Trimming removed 1 base from V and 12 bases from J, with 13 bases in between. This CDR3 is 12 amino acids long.